The clone carrying this T cell receptor (beta chain) came up a few times. Its antigen is not known. Amplified TCR beta CDR3 regions derived from RNA transcripts. HTBI primers were used for first-round RT-PCR of the TCR CDR3. TCRdb analysed the multiplex PCR reads with MiXCR anew, one entry per CDR3 protein. The sample includes about 600,000 distinct CDR3 sequences, about 16% of them seen just once. Germline CDR1 MNHNS, CDR2 SASEGT. The ends were cut back, 6 bases at V and 2 bases at J, with 14 bases in the middle. This CDR3 region has 14 residues. The entry originates in a study of T cells in Graves' hyperthyroidism and ophthalmopathy. Broader study findings: Ophthalmopathy prediction by the model preceded onset by a median roughly 6 months.

This TCR was recovered from a woman aged 40 to 50 with Graves' ophthalmopathy. The genes are TRBV6-1 and TRBJ2-7; D gene unclear. Input material: blood. CDR3 loop: CASSRESRPYEQYF. CDR3 nucleotide sequence: TGTGCCAGCAGCAGAGAATCCAGACCCTACGAGCAGTACTTC.